This T cell receptor (beta chain) was documented in a study of CD8 T cells in Susac syndrome. The length of the CDR3 is 11 residues. V was shortened by 4 bases and J by 4 bases, with 4 bases between the two germline ends. The germline gives CDR1 SQVTM, CDR2 ANQGSEA. CD8+ and CD4+ T cells from blood underwent TCR beta sequencing, which was carried out in a high-throughput format. TEMRA cells were FACS-enriched, with CD8+ and CD4+ T cells isolated negatively. An input of roughly 0.5 to 1 ug of RNA was subjected to reverse transcription using random hexamers. Each CDR3 protein is one row after TCRdb ran MiXCR on the immunoSEQ multiplex PCR reads. The table has under 550,000 distinct CDR3 sequences, 85% to 90% seen once.

The sample taken for sequencing was CD8+ T cells from PBMCs. This TCR derives from a human donor with multiple sclerosis. The chain carries TRBV29-1 and TRBJ2-2; no clear D gene. As DNA, the CDR3 is TGCAGCGTTGTGGGCACCGGGGAGCTGTTTTTT. Amino acid sequence: CSVVGTGELFF.